Included here is one T cell receptor beta chain sequence, with context. Its matching antigen is unknown. TRB was amplified from about 270 ng of peripheral blood genomic DNA per sample. This CDR3 is 15 amino acids long. The sample belongs to a study of T cell clusters in autoimmune cytopenias. About the research overall: The mean age of healthy donor controls was nearly 57 years, the median roughly 60 years.

Study-wide results and limits: Compared with active autoimmune hepatitis patients, healthy donors showed approximately 3-fold more exclusive TRB clusters.

One tube held mixed TRB-A and TRB-B primer pools for touch-down PCR. TCRdb re-called the multiplex PCR reads; one entry per CDR3 protein, DNA not given. Here the sample table reports roughly 11,000 distinct CDR3 sequences. The same specimen was also included in a second study, on T cell repertoires in aging, cancer and after chemotherapy. That study reports: Untreated cancer patients had significantly lower blood TCR diversity than age-matched healthy donors.

This rearrangement joins TRBV5-3 to TRBJ2-1. TRBV5-3 is given ORF status, its function remaining uncertain. Sequencing was performed on peripheral blood. This receptor was obtained from a human donor in good health. Here the CDR3 reads CARCREAASYNEQFF.